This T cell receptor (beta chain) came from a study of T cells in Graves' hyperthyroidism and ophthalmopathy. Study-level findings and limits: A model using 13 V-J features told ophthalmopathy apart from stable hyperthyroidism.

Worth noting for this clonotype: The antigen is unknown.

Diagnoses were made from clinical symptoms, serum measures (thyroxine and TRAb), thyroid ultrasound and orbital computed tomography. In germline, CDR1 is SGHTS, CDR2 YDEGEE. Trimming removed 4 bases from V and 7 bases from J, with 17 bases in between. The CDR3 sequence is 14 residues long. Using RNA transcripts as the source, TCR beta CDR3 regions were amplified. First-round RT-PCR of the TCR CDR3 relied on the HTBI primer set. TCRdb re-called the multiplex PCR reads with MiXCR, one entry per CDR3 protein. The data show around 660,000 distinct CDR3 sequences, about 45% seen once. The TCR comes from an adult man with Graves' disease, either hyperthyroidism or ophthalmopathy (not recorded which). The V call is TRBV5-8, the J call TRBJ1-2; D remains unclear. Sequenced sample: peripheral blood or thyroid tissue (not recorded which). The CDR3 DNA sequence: TGTGCCAGCAGCCCAATTGGGCAAGTCCTTGGCTACACCTTC. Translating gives CASSPIGQVLGYTF. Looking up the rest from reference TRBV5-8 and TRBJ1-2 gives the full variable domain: EAGVTQSPTHLIKTRGQQATLRCSPISGHTSVYWYQQALGLGLQFLLWYDEGEERNRGNFPPRFSGRQFPNYSSELNVNALELEDSALYLCASSPIGQVLGYTFGSGTRLTVV.